This TCR beta chain was identified in a study of shared clonotypes between healthy human individuals. This table comes from immunoSEQ multiplex PCR, and its TCRdb copy is limited to in-frame clones, with some not included. The data show 500,000 or so clones, approximately 95% seen once. This clone was seen once. Germline values: CDR1 SGHKS, CDR2 YYEKEE (reference sequence). The V gene lost 0 bases and the J gene lost 2 bases, with 15 bases spanning the gap. CDR3 length equals 16 residues. This receptor was identified in a woman between 25 and 40 years old in good health. The rearrangement links TRBV5-5 to TRBJ2-7, with a weak D call TRBD1 (6 bases). Sequencing was carried out using naive CD4+ T cells sorted from blood. Subset here: CD45RA+ positively selected. The CDR3 loop is CASSLDVGAIPYEQYF. The CDR3, as DNA: TGTGCCAGCAGCTTGGATGTGGGGGCGATCCCCTACGAGCAGTACTTC.